One sample yielded the 10 T cell receptor beta chains listed below, sequenced in a study of CD8+CD57+ T cells in acquired aplastic anemia. CD8+CD57+ cell expansion, shown by flow cytometry, had occurred in the patients selected for sequencing. Researchers used genomic DNA as the template to profile TCR beta VDJ and CDR3. TCRdb redid the calling of the reads with MiXCR, one entry per CDR3 protein. Of approximately 180,000 distinct CDR3 sequences listed, roughly 63% are singletons. The sample taken for sequencing was sorted CD4+, CD8+, or CD8+CD57+ T cells (not recorded which) from PBMCs. These receptors came from a human donor with aplastic anemia.

At least ten counts were recorded for this clonotype. The CDR3 coding sequence is TGCGCCAGCAGCTTCCCAGGGGGTGAAGCTTTCTTT. Its protein product is CASSFPGGEAFF. The chain employs TRBV5-1 and TRBJ1-1; 7 bases agree with TRBD1. The V gene end was trimmed by 2 bases and the J gene end by 7 bases; junction bases not matched to a gene: 2. The CDR3 consists of 12 residues. Per germline, CDR1 SGHRS and CDR2 YFSETQ.

The V call is TRBV24-1, the J call TRBJ2-1; D may be TRBD1 or TRBD2 (5 bases each). V lost 4 bases to trimming and J lost 15 bases, with 15 bases between them. This CDR3 is built from 12 residues. In germline, CDR1 is KGHDR, CDR2 SFDVKD. The CDR3 region has the DNA TGTGCCACCAGTGAGCGGACGGGGCCCCCGTTCTTC. This codes for CATSERTGPPFF.

The genes are TRBV5-6 and TRBJ2-7; D may be TRBD2 (6 bases). The CDR3 has 13 amino acids. Trimming pared 4 bases from V and 7 bases from J, leaving 15 bases between. From germline, CDR1 is SGHDT and CDR2 YYEEEE. CDR3 in DNA: TGTGCCAGCAGCATGGGGACTTCGGATGAGCAGTACTTC. It translates to CASSMGTSDEQYF.

This clonotype was counted a single time. V usage is TRBV6-5 and J usage is TRBJ2-5, with TRBD1 matching 10 bases. V dropped 6 bases and J dropped 4; count of bases not matched to a gene: 5. Germline V gene data show CDR1 as MNHEY and CDR2 as SVGAGI. This CDR3 is built from 14 residues. The CDR3: CASSRRTGGETQYF. The DNA of the CDR3 is TGTGCCAGCAGCCGGCGGACAGGGGGAGAGACCCAGTACTTC.

The CDR3 spells CASSMGAEYTQYF. The DNA for the CDR3 is TGTGCCAGTAGTATGGGGGCTGAATATACGCAGTATTTT. J is TRBJ2-3 and V is TRBV7-2; D is possibly TRBD1 (6 bases). Trimming left V 9 bases short and J 7 bases short, with 17 bases between. This CDR3 has 13 amino acids. The germline gives CDR1 SGHTA, CDR2 FQGNSA.

This sequence joins TRBV14 and TRBJ2-3; 11 bases match TRBD2. Unmatched junction bases numbered 3, after V lost 2 bases and J lost 5 bases. From germline, CDR1 is SGHDN and CDR2 FVKESK. The CDR3 covers 15 residues. CDR3 sequence: CASSQLAGGEDTQYF. In DNA, the CDR3 is TGTGCCAGCAGCCAACTAGCGGGGGGAGAAGATACGCAGTATTTT.

The rearrangement uses TRBV2 and TRBJ2-1, with D tentatively TRBD2 (5 bases). CDR1 is SNHLY, CDR2 FYNNEI, per germline. Trimming pared 3 bases from V and 4 bases from J, leaving 10 bases between. This CDR3 is 14 amino acids long. The CDR3: CASSESGSYNEQFF. CDR3 nucleotides: TGTGCCAGCAGTGAGTCGGGGAGTTACAATGAGCAGTTCTTC.

V and J are TRBV24-1 and TRBJ2-7; D is ambiguous. The V gene lost 1 base and the J gene lost 0 bases, with 9 bases spanning the gap. The CDR3 covers 15 residues. Germline loops: CDR1 KGHDR, CDR2 SFDVKD. The CDR3 bases are TGTGCCACCAGTGATTTAAAGGGTAACTCCTACGAGCAGTACTTC. Its protein product is CATSDLKGNSYEQYF.

The rearrangement joins TRBV20-1 to TRBJ2-6; 11 nucleotides line up with TRBD1. V trimming: 1 base; J trimming: 2 bases; junction bases outside the gene matches: 4. CDR1 is DFQATT and CDR2 is SNEGSKA in the germline V gene (reference sequence). This CDR3 contains 17 residues. CDR3 protein: CSARGTGGYAGANVLTF. The CDR3 nucleotides read TGCAGTGCTAGAGGGACAGGGGGCTATGCTGGGGCCAACGTCCTGACTTTC.

The chain couples TRBV24-1 to TRBJ1-2; possibly TRBD1 for D (5 bases). V lost 3 bases and J 6 bases, leaving 22 bases between the germline ends. CDR1 and CDR2 (germline): KGHDR, SFDVKD. The CDR3 contains 17 residues. The chain's CDR3 is CATSDGVSGLQRDGYTF. CDR3 bases: TGTGCCACCAGTGATGGAGTCTCGGGACTCCAACGGGATGGCTACACCTTC.